These T cell receptor beta chains were read from a single sample in a study of preoperative IRX-2 immunotherapy in early breast cancer. The assay was immunoSEQ multiplex PCR, and TCRdb's table has in-frame clones only and misses some. The sample has roughly 27,000 clones; about three quarters are singletons. This sample comprised lymph node tissue, obtained after IRX-2 immunotherapy. Receptors were obtained from a human donor with breast cancer. The CDR3 runs from the conserved cysteine through the conserved F or W. Each record gives: clone size, V gene, D gene, J gene, CDR3 protein, CDR3 DNA. D genes are given only for firm matches. Clone size is shown for a subset of rows, as once, few, many or a class of expanded clone.

clone size: NA
V gene: TRBV19
D gene: NA
J gene: TRBJ2-3
CDR3 protein: CASSWGWDTQYF
CDR3 DNA: TGTGCCAGTAGTTGGGGATGGGATACGCAGTATTTT

clone size: NA
V gene: TRBV5-1
D gene: NA
J gene: TRBJ1-2
CDR3 protein: CASSLVASQGDGYTF
CDR3 DNA: TGCGCCAGCAGCTTGGTGGCCAGCCAAGGGGATGGCTACACCTTC

clone size: NA
V gene: TRBV1
D gene: NA
J gene: TRBJ2-1
CDR3 protein: CASSQGTGRANEQFF
CDR3 DNA: TGCGCCAGCAGCCAAGGGACAGGGCGGGCCAATGAGCAGTTCTTC

clone size: NA
V gene: TRBV6-8
D gene: TRBD1
J gene: TRBJ2-3
CDR3 protein: CAISGQGYDTQYF
CDR3 DNA: TGTGCCATCAGCGGACAGGGGTATGATACGCAGTATTTT

clone size: NA
V gene: TRBV18
D gene: TRBD1
J gene: TRBJ2-3
CDR3 protein: CASSPDRVGTDTQYF
CDR3 DNA: TGTGCCAGCTCCCCGGACAGGGTTGGCACAGATACGCAGTATTTT

clone size: NA
V gene: TRBV9
D gene: NA
J gene: TRBJ1-2
CDR3 protein: CASSEVGQSEGYGYTF
CDR3 DNA: TGTGCCAGCAGTGAGGTTGGACAGTCTGAGGGCTATGGCTACACCTTC

clone size: NA
V gene: TRBV18
D gene: NA
J gene: TRBJ1-2
CDR3 protein: CASSPILGDSKAVNYGYTF
CDR3 DNA: TGTGCCAGCTCACCAATCTTAGGGGACTCCAAAGCGGTGAACTATGGCTACACCTTC

clone size: NA
V gene: TRBV6-8
D gene: TRBD1
J gene: TRBJ2-7
CDR3 protein: CASSMDRGNEQYF
CDR3 DNA: TGTGCCAGCAGTATGGACAGGGGGAACGAGCAGTACTTC

clone size: NA
V gene: TRBV6-8
D gene: TRBD2
J gene: TRBJ2-1
CDR3 protein: CASTLAGGSYNEQFF
CDR3 DNA: TGTGCCAGCACTTTAGCGGGAGGCTCCTACAATGAGCAGTTCTTC

clone size: once
V gene: TRBV18
D gene: TRBD1
J gene: TRBJ2-7
CDR3 protein: CASSSGQDYEQYF
CDR3 DNA: TGTGCCAGCTCATCTGGACAGGACTACGAGCAGTACTTC

clone size: NA
V gene: TRBV6-7
D gene: NA
J gene: TRBJ1-5
CDR3 protein: CASMRENYSNQPQHF
CDR3 DNA: TGTGCCAGCATGCGGGAAAATTATAGCAATCAGCCCCAGCATTTT

clone size: NA
V gene: TRBV6-8
D gene: NA
J gene: TRBJ2-7
CDR3 protein: CASSVELGALYEQYF
CDR3 DNA: TGTGCCAGCAGTGTCGAGCTGGGGGCACTCTACGAGCAGTACTTC

clone size: NA
V gene: TRBV6-8
D gene: NA
J gene: TRBJ1-2
CDR3 protein: CASSYDFWGRDGYTF
CDR3 DNA: TGTGCCAGCAGTTACGATTTCTGGGGACGGGATGGCTACACCTTC

clone size: few
V gene: TRBV19
D gene: NA
J gene: TRBJ1-1
CDR3 protein: CASSLRGDTEAFF
CDR3 DNA: TGTGCCAGTAGTCTTAGGGGGGACACTGAAGCTTTCTTT

clone size: NA
V gene: TRBV19
D gene: TRBD2
J gene: TRBJ2-3
CDR3 protein: CASSSTGLATDTQYF
CDR3 DNA: TGTGCCAGTAGTTCCACGGGACTAGCGACAGATACGCAGTATTTT